This TCR beta chain came from a study of response to subunit inactivated influenza vaccine. Study-wide results and limits: Only a handful of new T cells, the authors suggested, are recruited with each seasonal influenza vaccination.

One entry per CDR3 protein, called by TCRdb with MiXCR from the RT-PCR reads. The sample lists more than 400,000 distinct CDR3 sequences; less than 7.5% were seen once. Germline V CDR1 and CDR2: DFQATT, SNEGSKA (reference sequence). CDR3 size: 14 residues. In the case of this clonotype: Its antigen is still unknown. Its ends do not fully match the called genes, so a read error is possible.

This specimen consisted of PBMCs from blood, obtained 23 months after vaccination. This TCR came from a man aged 45 to 75 who received an inactivated influenza vaccine. This chain uses TRBV20-1 with TRBJ2-1; 11 nucleotides align to TRBD2. DNA for the CDR3: TGCAGTGCCAGAGACCTAGCGGGAGGTAATGAGCAGTTCTTC. Translated: CSARDLAGGNEQFF.